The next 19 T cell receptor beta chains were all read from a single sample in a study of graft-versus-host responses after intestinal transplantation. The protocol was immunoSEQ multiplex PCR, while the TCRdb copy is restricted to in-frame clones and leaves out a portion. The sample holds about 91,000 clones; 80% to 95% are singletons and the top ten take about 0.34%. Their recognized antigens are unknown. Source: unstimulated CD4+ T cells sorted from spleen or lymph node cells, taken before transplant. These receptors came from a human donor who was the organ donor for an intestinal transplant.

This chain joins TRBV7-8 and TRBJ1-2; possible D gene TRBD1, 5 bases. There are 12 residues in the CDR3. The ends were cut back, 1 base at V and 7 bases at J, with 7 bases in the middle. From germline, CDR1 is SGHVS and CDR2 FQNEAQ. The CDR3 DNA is TGTGCCAGCAGCTTAGTTAGGGGTGGCTACACCTTC. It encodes CASSLVRGGYTF. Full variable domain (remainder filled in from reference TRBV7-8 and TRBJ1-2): GAGVSQSPRYKVAKRGQDVALRCDPISGHVSLFWYQQALGQGPEFLTYFQNEAQLDKSGLPSDRFFAERPEGSVSTLKIQRTQQEDSAVYLCASSLVRGGYTFGSGTRLTVV.

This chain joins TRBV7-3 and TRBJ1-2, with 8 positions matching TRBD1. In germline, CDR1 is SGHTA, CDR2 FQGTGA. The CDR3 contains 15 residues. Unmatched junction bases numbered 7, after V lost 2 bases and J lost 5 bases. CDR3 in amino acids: CASSLGFQGAYGYTF. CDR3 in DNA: TGTGCCAGCAGCTTAGGATTCCAGGGGGCGTATGGCTACACCTTC.

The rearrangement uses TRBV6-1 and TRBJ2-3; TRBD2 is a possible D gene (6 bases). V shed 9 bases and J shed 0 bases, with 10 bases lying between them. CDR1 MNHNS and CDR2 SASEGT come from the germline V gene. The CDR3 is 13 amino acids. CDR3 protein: CASWDFSTDTQYF. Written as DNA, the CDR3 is TGTGCCAGTTGGGACTTTAGCACAGATACGCAGTATTTT.

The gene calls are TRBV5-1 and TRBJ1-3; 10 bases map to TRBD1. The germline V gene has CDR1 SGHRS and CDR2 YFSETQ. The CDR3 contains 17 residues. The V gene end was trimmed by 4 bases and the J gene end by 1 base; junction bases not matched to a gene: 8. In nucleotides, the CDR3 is TGCGCCAGCAGCCGGACAGGGGGTCCGGCTTCTGGAAACACCATATATTTT. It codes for CASSRTGGPASGNTIYF.

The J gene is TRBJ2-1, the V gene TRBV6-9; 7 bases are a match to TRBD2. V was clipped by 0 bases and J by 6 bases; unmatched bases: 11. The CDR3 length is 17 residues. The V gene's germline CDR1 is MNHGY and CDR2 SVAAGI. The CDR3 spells CASSYSGRKRVGNEQFF. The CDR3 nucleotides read TGTGCCAGCAGTTATTCCGGGAGGAAGCGGGTAGGCAATGAGCAGTTCTTC.

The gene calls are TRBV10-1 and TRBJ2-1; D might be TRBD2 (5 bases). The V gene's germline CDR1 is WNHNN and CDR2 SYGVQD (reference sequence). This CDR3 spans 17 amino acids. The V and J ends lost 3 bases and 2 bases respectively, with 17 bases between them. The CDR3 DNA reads TGCGCCAGCAGTGATCCTAAGAGCGGAAATGCCTACAATGAGCAGTTCTTC. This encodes CASSDPKSGNAYNEQFF.

The chain's CDR3 is CASSTLAGGLHNEQFF. The CDR3 DNA reads as TGCGCCAGCAGCACCTTAGCGGGGGGGCTACACAATGAGCAGTTCTTC. The gene calls are TRBV5-1 and TRBJ2-1, with 11 bases fitting TRBD2. V dropped 4 bases and J dropped 5; count of bases not matched to a gene: 8. The CDR3 length is 16 residues. Germline CDR1 reads SGHRS; CDR2 reads YFSETQ.

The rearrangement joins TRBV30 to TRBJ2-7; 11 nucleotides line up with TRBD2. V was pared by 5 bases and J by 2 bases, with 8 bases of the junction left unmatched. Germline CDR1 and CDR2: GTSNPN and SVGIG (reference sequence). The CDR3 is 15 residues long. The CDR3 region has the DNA TGTGCCTGGGCTCTGCTTAGCGGGAGGGCCTACGAGCAGTACTTC. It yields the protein CAWALLSGRAYEQYF.

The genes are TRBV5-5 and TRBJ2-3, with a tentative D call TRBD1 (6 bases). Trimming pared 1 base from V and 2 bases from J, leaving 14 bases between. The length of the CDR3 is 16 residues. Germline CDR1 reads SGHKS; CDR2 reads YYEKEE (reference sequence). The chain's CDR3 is CASSLKGVRFTDTQYF. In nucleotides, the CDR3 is TGTGCCAGCAGCTTGAAGGGGGTCCGTTTCACAGATACGCAGTATTTT.

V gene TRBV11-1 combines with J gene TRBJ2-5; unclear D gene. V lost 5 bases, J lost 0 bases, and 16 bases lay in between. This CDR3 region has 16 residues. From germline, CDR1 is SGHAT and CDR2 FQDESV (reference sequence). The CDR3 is CASSPRIEEYQETQYF. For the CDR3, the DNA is TGTGCCAGCAGCCCCCGGATTGAGGAGTACCAAGAGACCCAGTACTTC.

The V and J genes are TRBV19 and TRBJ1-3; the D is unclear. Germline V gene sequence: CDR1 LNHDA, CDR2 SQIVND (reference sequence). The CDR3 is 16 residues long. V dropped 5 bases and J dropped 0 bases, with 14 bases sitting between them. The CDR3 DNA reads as TGTGCCAGTAGTCCGCCAGGAGGGCTCTCTGGAAACACCATATATTTT. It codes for CASSPPGGLSGNTIYF. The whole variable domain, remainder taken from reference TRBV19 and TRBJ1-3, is DGGITQSPKYLFRKEGQNVTLSCEQNLNHDAMYWYRQDPGQGLRLIYYSQIVNDFQKGDIAEGYSVSREKKESFPLTVTSAQKNPTAFYLCASSPPGGLSGNTIYFGEGSWLTVV.

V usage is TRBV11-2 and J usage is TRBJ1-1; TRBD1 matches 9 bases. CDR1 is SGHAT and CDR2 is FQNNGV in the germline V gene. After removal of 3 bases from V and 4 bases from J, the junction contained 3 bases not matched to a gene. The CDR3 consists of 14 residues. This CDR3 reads CASSFGQGSTEAFF. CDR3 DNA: TGTGCCAGCAGCTTCGGACAGGGGTCCACTGAAGCTTTCTTT.

CDR3 amino acids: CASSPRGTWETQYF. The DNA for the CDR3 is TGTGCCAGCAGTCCCAGGGGAACTTGGGAGACCCAGTACTTC. The chain carries TRBV6-5 and TRBJ2-5, with D maybe TRBD1 (6 bases). Germline V gives CDR1 MNHEY, CDR2 SVGAGI. Trimming shortened V by 5 bases and J by 5 bases, and 15 bases separated the two germline ends. CDR3 size: 14 residues.

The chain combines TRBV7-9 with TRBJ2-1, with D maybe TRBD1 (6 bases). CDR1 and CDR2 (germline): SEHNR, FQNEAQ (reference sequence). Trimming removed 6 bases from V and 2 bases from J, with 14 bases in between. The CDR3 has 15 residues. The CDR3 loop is CASSPRQVAYNEQFF. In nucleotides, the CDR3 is TGTGCCAGCAGTCCACGACAGGTAGCCTACAATGAGCAGTTCTTC.

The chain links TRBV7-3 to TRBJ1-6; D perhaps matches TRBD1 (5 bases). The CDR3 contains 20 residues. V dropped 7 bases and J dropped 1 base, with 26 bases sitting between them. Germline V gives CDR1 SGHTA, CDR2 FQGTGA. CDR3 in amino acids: CASTPSLVTQGLSYNSPLHF. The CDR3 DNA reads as TGTGCCAGCACCCCGAGCTTAGTTACTCAGGGTTTGTCCTATAATTCACCCCTCCACTTT.

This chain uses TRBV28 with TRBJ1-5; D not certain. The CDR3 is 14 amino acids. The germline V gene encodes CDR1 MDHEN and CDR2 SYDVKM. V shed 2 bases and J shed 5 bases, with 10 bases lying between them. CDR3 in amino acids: CASSLPGIYQPQHF. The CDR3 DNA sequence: TGTGCCAGCAGTTTACCAGGTATTTATCAGCCCCAGCATTTT. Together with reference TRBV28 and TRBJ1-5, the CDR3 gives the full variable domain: DVKVTQSSRYLVKRTGEKVFLECVQDMDHENMFWYRQDPGLGLRLIYFSYDVKMKEKGDIPEGYSVSREKKERFSLILESASTNQTSMYLCASSLPGIYQPQHFGDGTRLSIL.

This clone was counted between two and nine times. CDR3 amino acids: CASSLNPPGLRVDRGLFF. CDR3 bases: TGTGCCAGCAGCTTAAACCCCCCGGGACTACGGGTCGATCGGGGGCTGTTTTTT. V gene TRBV7-3 combines with J gene TRBJ2-2, with 7 bases matching TRBD2. Germline V lookup: CDR1 SGHTA, CDR2 FQGTGA. V shed 1 base, J shed 13 bases, and the junction held 21 bases outside the gene matches. The CDR3 covers 18 residues.

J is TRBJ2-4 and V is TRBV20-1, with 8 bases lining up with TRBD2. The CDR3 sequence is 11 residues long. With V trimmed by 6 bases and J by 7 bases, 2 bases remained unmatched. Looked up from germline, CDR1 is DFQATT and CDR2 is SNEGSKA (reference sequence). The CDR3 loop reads CSAPGGNIQYF. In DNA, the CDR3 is TGCAGTGCCCCGGGAGGGAACATTCAGTACTTC.

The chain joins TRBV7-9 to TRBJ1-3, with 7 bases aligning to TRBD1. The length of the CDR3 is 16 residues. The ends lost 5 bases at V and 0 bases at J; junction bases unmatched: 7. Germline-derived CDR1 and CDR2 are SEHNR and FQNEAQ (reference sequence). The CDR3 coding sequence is TGTGCCAGCAGCCCTCCGGGACAGAGCTCTGGAAACACCATATATTTT. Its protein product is CASSPPGQSSGNTIYF. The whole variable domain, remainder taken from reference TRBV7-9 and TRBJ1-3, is DTGVSQNPRHKITKRGQNVTFRCDPISEHNRLYWYRQTLGQGPEFLTYFQNEAQLEKSRLLSDRFSAERPKGSFSTLEIQRTEQGDSAMYLCASSPPGQSSGNTIYFGEGSWLTVV.